This entry describes one T cell receptor beta chain. Its antigen target is currently unknown. Base qualities were left out, and no much larger clone turns up one base away. The data were taken from a study of OX40 agonist ivuxolimab in advanced cancers. For the study in its entirety: Ivuxolimab was a fully human IgG2 agonistic monoclonal antibody targeting the costimulatory receptor OX40 (CD134). Of the roughly 51 patients in dose escalation, around 20 had hepatocellular carcinoma, approximately 15 had melanoma, 9 had renal cell carcinoma and 9 had head and neck cancer. The point of sequencing TCRbeta in the periphery was to test whether ivuxolimab changed TCR sequence diversity and drove clonal T-cell expansion. The monotherapy dose-escalation portion (N of about 49 patients) of the phase I ivuxolimab trial is reported in the paper. Three dose-escalation patients achieved partial responses, one with hepatocellular carcinoma and two with cutaneous melanoma. In the dose-escalation cohort, around four fifths of patients were male, and the mean age was 60 years with a range of roughly 23 to 79. Intravenous ivuxolimab was administered to patients every 2 weeks at six dose levels: 0.01, 0.1, 0.3, 1.5, 3 and 10 mg/kg. Patients were allowed to have had prior anti-PD-1, anti-PD-L1 or anti-CTLA-4 therapy, and approximately 40% of the dose-escalation patients had been treated with checkpoint inhibitors.

The germline V gene (reference sequence) gives CDR1 as LNHDA and CDR2 as SQIVND. Cut back by 3 bases and 9 bases, the V and J ends lie 12 bases apart. The CDR3 holds 14 amino acids from the cysteine to the phenylalanine. Only the CDR3 DNA stays, 42 bases, in frame from base 1. To sequence the TCRbeta CDR3 region, genomic DNA was isolated from the sorted cells. The immunoSEQ Assay was used for sequencing of TCRbeta CDR3 regions. Not all clones reach the TCRdb copy of this immuneACCESS table, which keeps in-frame sequences only. Checked studies attribute under half of the gap to unresolved V genes and leave the rest unexplained. The sample data list 35,000 to 50,000 clones, and about 90% of these were observed just once. Clones ranked in the top ten supply around 37% of the sample. Findings and caveats that apply to the study as a whole: In the 0.1-3.0 mg/kg groups, partial responders had among the lowest normalized peripheral clonal expansion, particularly in CD8+ T cells. Antigen specificity was not determined for the clonally expanded peripheral T cells. Low levels of normalized T-cell clonal expansion were also seen in some nonresponding patients. On average, CD8+ T cells showed more expanded clones than CD4+ T cells after ivuxolimab. Clonal expansion of both CD4+ and CD8+ blood T cells was observed from baseline to week 6 at doses 0.1 to 3.0 mg/kg.

Patients with a history of autoimmune disease or receiving systemic immunosuppression were excluded from the trial. In every dose cohort, peripheral blood was drawn for TCR sequencing at baseline, cycle 4 day 1, and cycle 7 day 1. Samples came from an open-label, multicenter, first-in-human phase I dose-escalation trial of ivuxolimab. Adults with locally advanced or metastatic head and neck squamous cell, hepatocellular, melanoma or renal cell carcinoma were enrolled in the trial. CD4+ and CD8+ T cells were sorted separately from peripheral blood before TCR sequencing. The sequences come from CD4+ or CD8+ T cells sorted from blood, collected in a trial of the OX40 agonist ivuxolimab. This TCR was recovered from an adult with an advanced solid tumor such as melanoma, head and neck, liver or kidney cancer. The V and J segments used are TRBV19 and TRBJ1-6; the D gene is possibly TRBD1, with 5 bases matching. The CDR3 sequence is CASSISGRGSPLHF. The nucleotides read TGTGCCAGTAGTATCTCAGGGCGTGGTTCACCCCTCCACTTT.